This TCR beta chain was retrieved from a study of type 1 regulatory T cells. Study as a whole: T-allo10 is a Tr1-enriched, alloantigen-specific CD4 T cell product made in vitro.

TCRdb recomputed calls from the reads with MiXCR, one row per CDR3 protein. The sample has approximately 100,000 distinct CDR3 sequences, about a third seen once; the top ten hold less than 2.5%. CDR3 length equals 12 residues. V lost 2 bases, J lost 7 bases, and 8 bases lay in between. The TCR comes from a human donor in good health. Sequenced: CD4+ T cells, either the whole sample or a sorted fraction (not recorded which). V and J are TRBV12-3 or TRBV12-4 and TRBJ1-2; no firm D call. CDR3 nucleotide sequence: TGTGCCAGCAGTTTAAGGGCAGGTGGCTACACCTTC. The encoded protein is CASSLRAGGYTF.